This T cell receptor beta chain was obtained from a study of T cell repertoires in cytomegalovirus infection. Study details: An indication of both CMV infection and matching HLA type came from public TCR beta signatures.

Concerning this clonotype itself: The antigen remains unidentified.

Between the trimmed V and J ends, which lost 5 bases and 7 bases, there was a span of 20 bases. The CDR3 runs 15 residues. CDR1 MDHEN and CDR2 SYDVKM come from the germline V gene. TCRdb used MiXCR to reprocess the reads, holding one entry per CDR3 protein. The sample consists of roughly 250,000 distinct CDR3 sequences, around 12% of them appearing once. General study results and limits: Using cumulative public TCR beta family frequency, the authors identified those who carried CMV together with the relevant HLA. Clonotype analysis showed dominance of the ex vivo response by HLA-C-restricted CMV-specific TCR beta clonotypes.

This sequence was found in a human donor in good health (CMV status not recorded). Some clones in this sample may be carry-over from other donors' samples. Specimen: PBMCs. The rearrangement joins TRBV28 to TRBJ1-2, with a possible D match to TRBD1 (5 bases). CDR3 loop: CASSTGTPGSFGYTF. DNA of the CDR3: TGTGCCAGCAGTACCGGGACCCCAGGTTCCTTTGGCTACACCTTC.